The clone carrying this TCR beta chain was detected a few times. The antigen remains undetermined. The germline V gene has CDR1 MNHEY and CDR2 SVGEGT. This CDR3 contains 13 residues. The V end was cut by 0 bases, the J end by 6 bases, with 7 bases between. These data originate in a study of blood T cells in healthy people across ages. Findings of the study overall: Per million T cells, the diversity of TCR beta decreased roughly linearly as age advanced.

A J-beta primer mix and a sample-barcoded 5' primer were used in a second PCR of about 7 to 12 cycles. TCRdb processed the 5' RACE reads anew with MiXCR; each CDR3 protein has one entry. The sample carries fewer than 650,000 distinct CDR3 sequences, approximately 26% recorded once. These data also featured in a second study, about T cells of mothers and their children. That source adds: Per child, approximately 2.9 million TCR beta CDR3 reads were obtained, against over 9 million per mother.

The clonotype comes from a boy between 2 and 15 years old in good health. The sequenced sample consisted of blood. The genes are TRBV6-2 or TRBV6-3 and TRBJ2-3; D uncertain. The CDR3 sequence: CASSYSRPDTQYF. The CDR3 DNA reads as TGTGCCAGCAGTTACTCGAGACCTGATACGCAGTATTTT.